The following is a TCR beta chain sequence with its context. The data were taken from a study of control samples from healthy donors and cancer patients. The CDR3 length is 14 residues. Looked up from germline, CDR1 is SEHNR and CDR2 is FQNEAQ (reference sequence). With 5 bases removed from V and 7 bases from J, the gap between germline ends came to 15 bases. Here immunoSEQ multiplex PCR was the method, and the copy in TCRdb shows in-frame clones only, minus some. The profile shows some 120,000 clones, 75% to 95% of them singletons. Source material: blood. The sequence derives from a man aged 18 to 30 in good health. The rearrangement joins TRBV7-9 to TRBJ2-1; tentatively, D is TRBD2 (6 bases). The chain's CDR3 is CASSDIGEENEQFF. The CDR3 DNA sequence: TGTGCCAGCAGCGACATTGGGGAGGAGAATGAGCAGTTCTTC.